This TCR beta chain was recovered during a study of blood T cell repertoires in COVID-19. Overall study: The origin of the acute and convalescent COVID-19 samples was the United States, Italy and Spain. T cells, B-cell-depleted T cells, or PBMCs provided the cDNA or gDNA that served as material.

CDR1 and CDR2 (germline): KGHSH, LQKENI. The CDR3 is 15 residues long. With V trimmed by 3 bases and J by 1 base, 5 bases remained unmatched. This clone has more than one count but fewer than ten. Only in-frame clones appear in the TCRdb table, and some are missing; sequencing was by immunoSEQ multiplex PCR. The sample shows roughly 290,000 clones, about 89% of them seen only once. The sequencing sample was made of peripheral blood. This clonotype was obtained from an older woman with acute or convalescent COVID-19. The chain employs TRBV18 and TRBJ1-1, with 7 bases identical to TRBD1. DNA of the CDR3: TGTGCCAGCTCACCGACAGGGACCAAGAACACTGAAGCTTTCTTT. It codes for CASSPTGTKNTEAFF. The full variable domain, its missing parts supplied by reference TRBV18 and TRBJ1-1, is NAGVMQNPRHLVRRRGQEARLRCSPMKGHSHVYWYRQLPEEGLKFMVYLQKENIIDESGMPKERFSAEFPKEGPSILRIQQVVRGDSAAYFCASSPTGTKNTEAFFGQGTRLTVV.